The 22 T cell receptor beta chains listed next were all sequenced from one sample in a study of blood T cells in healthy people across ages. A second about 7 to 12 cycle PCR used barcoded and J-beta primers. From the 5' RACE reads, TCRdb called clonotypes with MiXCR, one entry per CDR3 protein. The data hold some 640,000 distinct CDR3 sequences, with more than 40% observed a single time. The specimen sequenced was blood. These receptor sequences come from a woman aged 55 to 70 in good health.

The chain has TRBV2 and TRBJ2-1, with 8 bases matching TRBD2. The J call could be wrong; TRBJ2-7 is a better fit for the DNA end. The CDR3 is made up of 14 amino acids. Germline V lookup: CDR1 SNHLY, CDR2 FYNNEI. The CDR3 DNA follows: TGTGCCAGCAGTGAGACTAGCGCATACAATGAGCAGTACTTC. Its translation: CASSETSAYNEQYF.

Sample share makes this clonotype medium-sized. The junction does not match germline at one end; this may be a read error. V gene TRBV27 combines with J gene TRBJ1-4; 7 nucleotides align to TRBD1. CDR1 is MNHEY and CDR2 is SMNVEV in the germline V gene (reference sequence). The CDR3 contains 18 residues. The CDR3 loop is CASSLSLRQGSTNEKLFF. The CDR3 bases are TGTGCCAGCAGTCTATCCCTCCGACAGGGATCAACTAATGAAAAACTGTTTTTT.

This clonotype was picked up a small number of times. J is TRBJ2-3 and V is TRBV20-1, with a tentative D call TRBD2 (5 bases). Germline-derived CDR1 and CDR2 are DFQATT and SNEGSKA (reference sequence). CDR3 size: 13 residues. V was pared by 6 bases and J by 6 bases, with 16 bases between. The CDR3 nucleotides are TGCAGTGCCCCCGGGCCTAGCAGGGATACGCAGTATTTT. Residues: CSAPGPSRDTQYF.

The chain carries TRBV7-2 and TRBJ2-2, with TRBD1 matching 7 bases. The length of the CDR3 is 14 residues. The germline V gene has CDR1 SGHTA and CDR2 FQGNSA. Losses at the gene ends were 7 bases for V and 5 bases for J; bases not matched to a gene: 7. CDR3 loop: CASTWTGQTGELFF. CDR3 coding DNA: TGTGCCAGCACTTGGACAGGTCAAACCGGGGAGCTGTTTTTT.

Concerning this clonotype itself: A read error may explain this, as a much larger clone is one base away. The chain carries TRBV25-1 and TRBJ1-2; D gene unclear. Trimming cost V 1 base and J 7 bases, with 10 bases left between them. The germline gives CDR1 MGHDK, CDR2 SYGVNS. CDR3 size: 13 residues. CDR3 sequence (DNA): TGTGCCAGCAGTGAATTTGGGTGGGGTGGCTACACCTTC. This encodes CASSEFGWGGYTF.

In its sample, this clonotype was seen once. The J gene is TRBJ2-3, the V gene TRBV7-2, with D possibly matching TRBD2 (6 bases). Trimming took off 6 bases at V and 2 bases at J, with 12 bases between the two ends. This CDR3 spans 14 amino acids. CDR1 SGHTA and CDR2 FQGNSA come from the germline V gene. The chain's CDR3 is CASRPALATDTQYF. The CDR3 nucleotides read TGTGCCAGCAGACCAGCACTAGCCACAGATACGCAGTATTTT.

This clonotype was counted many times. This chain links TRBV7-2 with TRBJ1-2, with TRBD1 matching 7 bases. The CDR3 contains 13 residues. Trimming at V came to 5 bases and at J to 4 bases, leaving 4 bases not matched to a gene. Germline V gene data show CDR1 as SGHTA and CDR2 as FQGNSA. The chain's CDR3 is CASSIDRVYGYTF. The CDR3, as DNA: TGTGCCAGCAGCATCGACAGGGTCTATGGCTACACCTTC.

The genes are TRBV2 and TRBJ2-7; unclear D gene. TRBJ2-5 matches the DNA end more closely, so the J call is doubtful. In germline, CDR1 is SNHLY, CDR2 FYNNEI. The CDR3 consists of 13 residues. The DNA of the CDR3 is TGTGCCAGCAGTGAAGGGGCCTCAGAGACCCAGTACTTC. Encoded protein: CASSEGASETQYF.

Only a few counts were recorded for this clonotype. This rearrangement joins TRBV4-1 to TRBJ2-4; D perhaps matches TRBD2 (6 bases). Germline CDR1 reads MGHRA; CDR2 reads YSYEKL. Deletions cut 6 bases from V and 1 base from J, with 13 bases between. The CDR3 runs to 15 residues. In DNA form, the CDR3 reads TGCGCCAGCAGTAGCGGAACTTGGGCCAAAAACATTCAGTACTTC. Protein product: CASSSGTWAKNIQYF.

V is TRBV20-1 and J is TRBJ2-7, with TRBD1 matching over 8 bases. This CDR3 comprises 12 residues. Germline V lookup: CDR1 DFQATT, CDR2 SNEGSKA (reference sequence). V was clipped by 6 bases and J by 3 bases; unmatched bases: 4. The CDR3: CSARGQVYEQYF. In DNA form, the CDR3 reads TGCAGTGCCCGGGGACAGGTCTACGAGCAGTACTTC.

The V call is TRBV27, the J call TRBJ2-3; D may be TRBD1 or TRBD2 (5 bases each). The CDR3 is made up of 24 amino acids. The ends were cut back, 5 bases at V and 6 bases at J, with 45 bases in the middle. The germline V gene has CDR1 MNHEY and CDR2 SMNVEV (reference sequence). DNA for the CDR3: TGTGCCAGCAGTCCACTTAACCCAATCGCTAGGGGAGCGGTTGAAACCCCCTCACTTGATACGCAGTATTTT. Protein product: CASSPLNPIARGAVETPSLDTQYF.

The chain recombines TRBV28 with TRBJ2-3; the match to TRBD1 covers 7 bases. Germline V gene data show CDR1 as MDHEN and CDR2 as SYDVKM. J was trimmed by 4 bases and V by 7 bases; bases with no gene match: 11. This CDR3 comprises 15 residues. DNA for the CDR3: TGTGCCAGCATCTCCGGACAGGTGGTCGCAGATACGCAGTATTTT. Protein: CASISGQVVADTQYF.

The chain has TRBV20-1 and TRBJ2-7; tentative D call: TRBD1 (6 bases). CDR3 length: 15 residues. The germline V gene has CDR1 DFQATT and CDR2 SNEGSKA (reference sequence). V dropped 6 bases and J dropped 0 bases, with 18 bases sitting between them. The CDR3 sequence: CSADSRGDSSYEQYF. The CDR3 DNA follows: TGCAGTGCGGACTCCAGGGGTGACAGCTCCTACGAGCAGTACTTC.

This chain connects TRBV4-3 to TRBJ2-2; D is undetermined. Germline CDR1 LGHNA, CDR2 YSLEER. The CDR3 length is 11 residues. Trimming took off 3 bases at V and 8 bases at J, with 4 bases between the two ends. In DNA form, the CDR3 reads TGCGCCAGCAGCCATACAGGGGAGCTGTTTTTT. Translating it yields CASSHTGELFF.

This clonotype was counted a few times. The rearrangement joins TRBV7-2 to TRBJ1-2; 7 nucleotides agree with TRBD1. The V gene end was trimmed by 6 bases and the J gene end by 8 bases; junction bases not matched to a gene: 12. CDR1 and CDR2 from the germline V gene are SGHTA and FQGNSA. The CDR3 is 14 residues long. CDR3: CASSPQGIGLGYTF. The CDR3 DNA sequence: TGTGCCAGCAGTCCACAGGGGATCGGCTTGGGCTACACCTTC. Full variable domain (missing parts from reference TRBV7-2 and TRBJ1-2): GAGVSQSPSNKVTEKGKDVELRCDPISGHTALYWYRQSLGQGLEFLIYFQGNSAPDKSGLPSDRFSAERTGGSVSTLTIQRTQQEDSAVYLCASSPQGIGLGYTFGSGTRLTVV.

V usage is TRBV5-1 and J usage is TRBJ2-7; possible D gene TRBD2, 6 bases. The V and J ends lost 4 bases and 2 bases respectively, with 13 bases between them. The CDR3 is 14 amino acids. Germline CDR1 SGHRS, CDR2 YFSETQ. The CDR3 coding sequence is TGCGCCAGCAGCGTGTCTAGCGCAACCTACGAGCAGTACTTC. Translation gives CASSVSSATYEQYF.

V usage is TRBV14 and J usage is TRBJ2-5; D ambiguous. CDR1 and CDR2 from the germline V gene are SGHDN and FVKESK. Between the trimmed V and J ends, which lost 1 base and 5 bases, there was a span of 8 bases. This CDR3 has 13 residues. The CDR3 sequence is CASSQADGETQYF. The CDR3 DNA sequence: TGTGCCAGCAGCCAAGCAGACGGGGAGACCCAGTACTTC.

V and J are TRBV12-3 or TRBV12-4 and TRBJ2-3, with D possibly matching TRBD2 (7 bases). The CDR3 sequence is 13 residues long. Trimming left V 5 bases short and J 10 bases short, with 16 bases between. CDR3 DNA sequence: TGTGCCAGCAGTACAGGGACGGGAGGATCGCAGTATTTT. Translated: CASSTGTGGSQYF.

The chain joins TRBV29-1 to TRBJ2-7; 12 bases map to TRBD2. The CDR3 spans 14 residues. With V trimmed by 7 bases and J by 4 bases, 8 bases remained unmatched. CDR1 and CDR2 (germline): SQVTM, ANQGSEA. The CDR3 loop reads CSATGLAGEYEQYF. In nucleotides, the CDR3 is TGCAGCGCAACGGGACTAGCGGGCGAATACGAGCAGTACTTC.

The chain joins TRBV2 to TRBJ2-7; D unclear. The tail of the sequence fits TRBJ2-5 better, so the J call may be wrong. The CDR3 runs 14 residues. Germline CDR1 reads SNHLY; CDR2 reads FYNNEI. Here the CDR3 DNA reads TGTGCCAGCAGTGAACGGACGGCACGACAGACCCAGTACTTC. Encoded protein: CASSERTARQTQYF.

The chain links TRBV9 to TRBJ2-5, with D maybe TRBD1 (5 bases). The CDR3 sequence is 15 residues long. Germline V CDR1 and CDR2: SGDLS, YYNGEE. Trimming pared 0 bases from V and 4 bases from J, leaving 13 bases between. The chain's CDR3 is CASSVVAGYGETQYF. The CDR3 DNA reads TGTGCCAGCAGCGTAGTGGCAGGGTATGGAGAGACCCAGTACTTC.

CDR3 sequence (DNA): TGCAGTGCGATCAAGGGGACAGGATACTACGAGCAGTACTTC. This encodes CSAIKGTGYYEQYF. This chain links TRBV20-1 with TRBJ2-7, with 8 bases identical to TRBD1. Trimming at V came to 6 bases and at J to 3 bases, leaving 10 bases not matched to a gene. CDR1 is DFQATT and CDR2 is SNEGSKA in the germline V gene (reference sequence). The CDR3 runs 14 residues.